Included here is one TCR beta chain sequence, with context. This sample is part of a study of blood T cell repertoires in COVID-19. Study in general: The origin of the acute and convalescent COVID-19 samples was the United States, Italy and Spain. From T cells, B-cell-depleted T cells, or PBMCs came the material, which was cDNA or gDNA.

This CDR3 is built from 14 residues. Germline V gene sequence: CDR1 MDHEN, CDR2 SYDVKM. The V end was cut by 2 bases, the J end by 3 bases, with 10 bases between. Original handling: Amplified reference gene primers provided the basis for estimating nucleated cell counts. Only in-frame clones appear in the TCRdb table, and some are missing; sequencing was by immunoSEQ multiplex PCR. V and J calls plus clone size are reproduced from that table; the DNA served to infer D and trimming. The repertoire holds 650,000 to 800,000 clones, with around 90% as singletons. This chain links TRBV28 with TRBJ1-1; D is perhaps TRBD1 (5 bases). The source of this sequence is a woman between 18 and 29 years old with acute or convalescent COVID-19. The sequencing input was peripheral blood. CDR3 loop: CASSLMNRHTEAFF. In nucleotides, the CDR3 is TGTGCCAGCAGTTTAATGAACAGGCACACTGAAGCTTTCTTT.